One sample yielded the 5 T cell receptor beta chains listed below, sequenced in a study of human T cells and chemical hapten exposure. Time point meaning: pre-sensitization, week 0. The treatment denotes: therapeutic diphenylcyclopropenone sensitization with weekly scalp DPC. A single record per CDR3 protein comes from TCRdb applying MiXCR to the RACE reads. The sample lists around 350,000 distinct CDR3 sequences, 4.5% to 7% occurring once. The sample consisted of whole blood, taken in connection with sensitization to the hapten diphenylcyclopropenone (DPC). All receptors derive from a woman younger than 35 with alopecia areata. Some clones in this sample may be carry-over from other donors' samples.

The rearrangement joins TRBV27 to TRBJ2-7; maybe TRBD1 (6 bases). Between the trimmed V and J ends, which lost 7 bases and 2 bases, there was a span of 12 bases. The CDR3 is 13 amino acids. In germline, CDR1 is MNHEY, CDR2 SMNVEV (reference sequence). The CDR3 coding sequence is TGTGCCAGCACCCGAGGACAGACCTACGAGCAGTACTTC. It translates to CASTRGQTYEQYF.

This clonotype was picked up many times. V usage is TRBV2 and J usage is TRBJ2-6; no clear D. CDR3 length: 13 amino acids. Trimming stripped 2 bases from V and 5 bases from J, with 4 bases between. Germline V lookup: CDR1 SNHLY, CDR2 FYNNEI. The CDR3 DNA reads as TGTGCCAGCAGTGAACCGAGGGCCAACGTCCTGACTTTC. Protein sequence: CASSEPRANVLTF.

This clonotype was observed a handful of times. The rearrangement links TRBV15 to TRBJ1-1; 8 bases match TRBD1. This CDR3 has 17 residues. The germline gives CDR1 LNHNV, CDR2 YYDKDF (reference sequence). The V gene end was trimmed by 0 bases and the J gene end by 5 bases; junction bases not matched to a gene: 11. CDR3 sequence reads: CATSRDSPNRGGTEAFF. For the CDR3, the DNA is TGTGCCACCAGCAGAGATTCCCCGAACAGGGGGGGTACTGAAGCTTTCTTT.

Here the CDR3 DNA reads TGTGCCAGCAATCTACTAGGAAACTCCTACAATGAGCAGTTCTTC. This translates into CASNLLGNSYNEQFF. The gene calls are TRBV7-2 and TRBJ2-1; maybe TRBD2 (5 bases). The CDR3 consists of 15 residues. The germline V gene encodes CDR1 SGHTA and CDR2 FQGNSA. Trimming took 7 bases from V and 0 from J, leaving 13 bases between them.

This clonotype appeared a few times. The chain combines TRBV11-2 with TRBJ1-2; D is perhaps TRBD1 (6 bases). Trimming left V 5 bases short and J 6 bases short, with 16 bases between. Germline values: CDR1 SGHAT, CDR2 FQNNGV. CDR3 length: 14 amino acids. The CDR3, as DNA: TGTGCCAGCAGCCCAGGGACACTTTATCATGGCTACACCTTC. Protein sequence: CASSPGTLYHGYTF. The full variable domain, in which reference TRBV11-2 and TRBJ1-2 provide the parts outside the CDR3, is EAGVAQSPRYKIIEKRQSVAFWCNPISGHATLYWYQQILGQGPKLLIQFQNNGVVDDSQLPKDRFSAERLKGVDSTLKIQPAKLEDSAVYLCASSPGTLYHGYTFGSGTRLTVV.